Included here is one TCR beta chain sequence, with context. This clonotype occurred a few times. It lacks a known antigen. One base away there is no much larger clone; base qualities are not given. Library preparation was by 5' RACE. Instrument used: Illumina HiSeq 2500. A second PCR of roughly 7 to 11 cycles was performed with a sample-barcoded 5' primer and a J-beta primer mix. Each TCR beta cDNA molecule received a unique molecular identifier from a template-switch 5' adaptor carrying 12 random nucleotides. At least 2.5 million CDR3-containing paired-end reads were obtained from each sample. First-strand cDNA synthesis was performed from all RNA using the Mint cDNA synthesis kit, with priming by a TRBC-specific oligonucleotide. Following uracil-DNA glycosylase treatment, all cDNA underwent a first 18-cycle PCR with the universal primers M1SS and BC2_uni_R. The authors processed their data as follows. Normalization of each sample was performed by random selection of 1 million high-quality reads, each carrying a distinct molecular identifier. Instead of being binned into consensus sequences, reads that shared molecular identifiers were thrown out. MiTCR, with a Q25 quality threshold and the strictest error-elimination algorithm, was used for CDR3 identification, clonotype clustering and error correction. A nonparametric unseen species model using Euler transformation provided a lower-bound estimate of total TCR beta diversity. In TCRdb, the public reads were trimmed at Q25 with fastp and aligned with MiXCR, with productive beta chains retained. Each record represents a unique CDR3 protein, reported with the most common genes and DNA among its rows. TCRdb assigned the V and J calls; the authors' analysis was not used. The sample has about 670,000 distinct CDR3 sequences on record, less than 45% of them singletons. The ten biggest clones cover about 32% of the sample.

The data originate from a study of blood T cells in healthy people across ages (dated by TCRdb to about 2015). About the investigation overall: Template switching captured roughly one uniquely barcoded TCR beta cDNA molecule per two T cells in model experiments. Donors were grouped into four age groups: young (average roughly 15 years), middle-aged (about 40), aged (roughly 62) and long-lived (approximately 78). For two donors (one aged 18 to 29 and one aged 80 or older), the study analyzed two additional independent replicas of 1 million unique cDNA reads from the same blood draw. To avoid experimental bias, donors of different ages were spread randomly across the sequencing lanes. Using deep sequencing normalized with unique cDNA molecular identifiers, the study measured how TCR beta repertoire diversity changes with age. Points the paper makes about the study in general: A strong correlation was found between observed TCR beta diversity and the percentage of naive T cells measured by flow cytometry. As age increased, observed TCR beta diversity per million T cells dropped in a roughly linear way, and a significant reduction was already evident by age about 40. Compared with the aged group, the long-lived group had more naive CD4+ T cells, fewer expanded clones and increased TCR diversity, suggesting age selection. Bulk unsorted PBMC profiling prevented conclusive comparison of naive and antigen-experienced compartments. Estimates of total diversity based on one million sequenced T cells were considered lower bounds and underestimates. Because the CMV infection status of the donors was unknown, age-related changes in expanded clonotypes may potentially have been confounded.

Compared with germline, V lacks 6 bases and J lacks 1 base; bases without a gene match: 8. The CDR3 measures 15 amino acids from cysteine to phenylalanine. The retained sequence is limited to the CDR3, 45 bases, with the frame set at the first base. Donors were around 37 systemically healthy Caucasian individuals from Russia aged roughly 6 to 100 years. Each donor gave 9 to 10 milliliters of peripheral blood, collected into EDTA-treated Vacutainer tubes. PBMCs were isolated by Ficoll-Paque density-gradient centrifugation, with at least 6 million obtained per sample. Total RNA, at least 6 micrograms per sample, was extracted from PBMCs with Trizol reagent. For every donor, an aliquot of PBMCs went through flow cytometry to measure the percentages of naive CD45RAhigh/CD27high T cells.

The sequence joins TRBV12-3 or TRBV12-4 to TRBJ1-2; 7 nucleotides in the junction match TRBD1. The receptor comes from a man older than 75 in good health. Material for sequencing was blood. This receptor has the CDR3 CASRSLRQGNYGYTF. The nucleotide sequence reads TGTGCCAGCAGGTCCCTGCGACAGGGTAACTATGGCTACACCTTC.